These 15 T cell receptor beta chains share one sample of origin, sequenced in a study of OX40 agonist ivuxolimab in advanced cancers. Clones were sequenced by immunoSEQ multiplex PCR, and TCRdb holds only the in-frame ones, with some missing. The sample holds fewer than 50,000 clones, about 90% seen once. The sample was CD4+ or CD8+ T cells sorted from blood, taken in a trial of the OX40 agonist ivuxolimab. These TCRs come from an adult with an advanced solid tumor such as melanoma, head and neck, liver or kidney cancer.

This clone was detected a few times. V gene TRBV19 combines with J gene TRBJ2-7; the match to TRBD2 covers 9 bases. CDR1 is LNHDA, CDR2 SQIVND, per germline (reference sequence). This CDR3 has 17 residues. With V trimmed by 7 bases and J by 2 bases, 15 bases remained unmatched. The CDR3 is CASKVSAGGVGTYEQYF. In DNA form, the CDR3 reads TGTGCCAGTAAGGTGTCGGCGGGAGGGGTAGGCACCTACGAGCAGTACTTC.

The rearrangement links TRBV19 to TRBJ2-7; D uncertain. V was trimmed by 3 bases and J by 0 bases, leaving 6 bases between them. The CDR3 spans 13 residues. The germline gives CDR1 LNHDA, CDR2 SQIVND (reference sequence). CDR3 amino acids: CASSMGFSYEQYF. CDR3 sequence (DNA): TGTGCCAGTAGTATGGGATTCTCCTACGAGCAGTACTTC.

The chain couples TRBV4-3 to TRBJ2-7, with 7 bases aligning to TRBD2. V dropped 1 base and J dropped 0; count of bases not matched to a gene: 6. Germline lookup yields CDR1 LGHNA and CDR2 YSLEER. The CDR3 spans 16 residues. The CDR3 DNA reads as TGCGCCAGCAGCCAAGGACGGGGGGTCTTCTCCTACGAGCAGTACTTC. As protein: CASSQGRGVFSYEQYF.

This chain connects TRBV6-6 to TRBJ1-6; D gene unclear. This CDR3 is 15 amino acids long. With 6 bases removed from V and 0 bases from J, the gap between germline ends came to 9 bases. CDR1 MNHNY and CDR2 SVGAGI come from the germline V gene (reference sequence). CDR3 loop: CASSPRSSYNSPLHF. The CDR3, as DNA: TGTGCCAGCAGCCCCCGGAGCTCCTATAATTCACCCCTCCACTTT.

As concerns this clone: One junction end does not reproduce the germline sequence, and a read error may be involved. CDR3 coding DNA: TGTGCCAGCTCGCCACCTGGGCCCAATGAGCAGTTCTTC. This codes for CASSPPGPNEQFF. This chain links TRBV18 with TRBJ2-1; D is undetermined. There are 13 residues in the CDR3. Germline lookup yields CDR1 KGHSH and CDR2 LQKENI.

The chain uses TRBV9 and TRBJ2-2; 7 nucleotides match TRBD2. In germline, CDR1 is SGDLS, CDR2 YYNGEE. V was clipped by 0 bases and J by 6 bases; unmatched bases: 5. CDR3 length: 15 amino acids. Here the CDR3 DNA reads TGTGCCAGCAGCGTAGGGGGAGGGAGGCCCGGGGAGCTGTTTTTT. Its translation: CASSVGGGRPGELFF.

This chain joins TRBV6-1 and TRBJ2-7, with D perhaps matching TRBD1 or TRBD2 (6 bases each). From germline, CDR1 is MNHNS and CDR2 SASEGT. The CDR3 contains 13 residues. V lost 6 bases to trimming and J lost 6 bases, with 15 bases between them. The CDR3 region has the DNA TGTGCCAGCAGGGGGGGCACATATGCCGAGCAGTACTTC. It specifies CASRGGTYAEQYF.

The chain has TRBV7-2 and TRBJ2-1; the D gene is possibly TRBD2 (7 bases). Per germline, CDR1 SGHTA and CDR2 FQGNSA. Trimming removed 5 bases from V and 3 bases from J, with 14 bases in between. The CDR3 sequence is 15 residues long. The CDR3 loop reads CASSPSGGLYNEQFF. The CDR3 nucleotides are TGTGCCAGCAGCCCCTCCGGGGGGCTCTACAATGAGCAGTTCTTC.

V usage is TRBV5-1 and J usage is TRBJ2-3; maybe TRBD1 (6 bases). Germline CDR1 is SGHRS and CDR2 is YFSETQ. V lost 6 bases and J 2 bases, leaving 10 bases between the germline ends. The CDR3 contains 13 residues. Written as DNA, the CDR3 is TGCGCCAGCACAGGGGCGGTCACAGATACGCAGTATTTT. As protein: CASTGAVTDTQYF.

CDR3 loop: CASSRERSYNEQFF. CDR3 nucleotides: TGTGCCAGCAGCCGGGAACGCTCCTACAATGAGCAGTTCTTC. The chain couples TRBV7-2 to TRBJ2-1; the D gene is possibly TRBD2 (5 bases). Trimming pared 5 bases from V and 0 bases from J, leaving 8 bases between. The CDR3 has 14 amino acids. CDR1 is SGHTA and CDR2 is FQGNSA in the germline V gene.

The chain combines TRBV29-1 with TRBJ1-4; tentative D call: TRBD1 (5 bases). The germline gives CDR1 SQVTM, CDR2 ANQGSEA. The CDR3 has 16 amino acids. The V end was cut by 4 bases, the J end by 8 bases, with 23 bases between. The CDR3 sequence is CSVVEGGLHEGEKLFF. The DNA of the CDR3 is TGCAGCGTTGTAGAGGGTGGCCTCCATGAGGGGGAAAAACTGTTTTTT.

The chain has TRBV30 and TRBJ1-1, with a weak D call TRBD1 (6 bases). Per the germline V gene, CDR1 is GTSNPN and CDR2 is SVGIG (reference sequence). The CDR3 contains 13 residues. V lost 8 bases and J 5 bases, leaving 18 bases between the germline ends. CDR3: CAGWRDIKTEAFF. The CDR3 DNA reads TGTGCCGGATGGCGGGACATTAAAACTGAAGCTTTCTTT.

CDR3 loop: CASSPFWTLPNQPQHF. The CDR3 coding sequence is TGTGCCAGCAGCCCTTTTTGGACACTTCCTAATCAGCCCCAGCATTTT. V and J are TRBV28 and TRBJ1-5; weak D call: TRBD1 (5 bases). Germline CDR1 MDHEN, CDR2 SYDVKM. V lost 6 bases and J 4 bases, leaving 19 bases between the germline ends. There are 16 residues in the CDR3.

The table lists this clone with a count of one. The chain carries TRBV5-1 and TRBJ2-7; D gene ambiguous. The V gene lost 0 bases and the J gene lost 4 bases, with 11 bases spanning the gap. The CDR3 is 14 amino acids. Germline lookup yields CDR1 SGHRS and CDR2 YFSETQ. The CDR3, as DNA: TGCGCCAGCAGCTTGGGAGACACCTCTTACGAGCAGTACTTC. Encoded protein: CASSLGDTSYEQYF.

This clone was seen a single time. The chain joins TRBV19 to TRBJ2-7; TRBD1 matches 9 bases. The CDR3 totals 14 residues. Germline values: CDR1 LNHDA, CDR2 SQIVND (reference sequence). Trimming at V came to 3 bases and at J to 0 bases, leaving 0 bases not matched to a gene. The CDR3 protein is CASSMGQGSYEQYF. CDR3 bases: TGTGCCAGTAGTATGGGACAGGGCTCCTACGAGCAGTACTTC.